This T cell receptor (beta chain) emerged from a study of blood T cell repertoires in COVID-19. Per the germline V gene, CDR1 is LNHDA and CDR2 is SQIVND (reference sequence). The CDR3 covers 15 residues. V was pared by 6 bases and J by 0 bases, with 13 bases between. Assay: immunoSEQ multiplex PCR; the TCRdb copy retains only in-frame clones and omits some. The sample lists a few hundred thousand clones, about 89% seen once, with roughly 1.4% in the top ten. Residents of 24 US areas, aged roughly 18 to 89 years, made up the participants. Cohort placement rested on clinical history that participants reported themselves.

The specimen sequenced was PBMCs or T cells enriched from blood (not recorded which). The chain is built from TRBV19 and TRBJ2-3; D possibly corresponds to TRBD1 (6 bases). The receptor comes from a young man who had recovered from COVID-19. The DNA for the CDR3 is TGTGCCAGTAGCCCACAGGGCCTCAGCACAGATACGCAGTATTTT. Protein sequence: CASSPQGLSTDTQYF.